A selection of T cell receptor beta chains follows, all from one sample in a study of identical twins. Each CDR3 protein gets one entry after TCRdb re-called the 5' RACE reads with MiXCR. The sample comprises 690,000 or so distinct CDR3 sequences, over 8.5% of which are singletons, and approximately 0.89% rests with the top ten. These records were also assigned to another study, of yellow fever vaccine responses in identical twins.

The sequenced sample was PBMCs. These receptors were taken from a woman aged 18-30 years in good health. Both conserved end residues are part of each CDR3. Each record gives: V gene, D gene, J gene, clone size, CDR3 protein, CDR3 DNA. The D gene is left open where the match is weak. Some rows have no size entry. The others give once, few or many, or a class for an expanded clone.

>TRBV5-8|TRBD1|TRBJ2-3|.
CASSAGTGVLTDTQYF
TGTGCCAGCAGCGCCGGGACAGGGGTTCTCACAGATACGCAGTATTTT
>TRBV7-6|TRBD2|TRBJ2-1|.
CASSLASGLAGRSSYNEQFF
TGTGCCAGCAGCTTAGCTTCGGGACTAGCGGGGCGGAGCTCCTACAATGAGCAGTTCTTC
>TRBV9|.|TRBJ2-7|.
CASSVSTGYEQYF
TGTGCCAGCAGCGTCTCGACGGGTTACGAGCAGTACTTC
>TRBV27|.|TRBJ2-7|few
CASGPGGYEQYF
TGTGCCAGCGGCCCTGGGGGCTACGAGCAGTACTTC
>TRBV6-5|.|TRBJ1-1|.
CASSYVLQGDTGTFF
TGTGCCAGCAGTTACGTTCTACAGGGCGACACGGGAACTTTCTTT
>TRBV10-3|TRBD1|TRBJ2-1|many
CAGLGDSSYNEQFF
TGTGCCGGCCTAGGGGACAGCTCTTACAATGAGCAGTTCTTC
>TRBV29-1|TRBD1|TRBJ1-1|few
CSVVGQGNTEAFF
TGCAGCGTCGTGGGACAGGGGAACACTGAAGCTTTCTTT
>TRBV6-7|.|TRBJ2-2|few
CASSYSIFRYPNTGELFF
TGTGCCAGCAGTTACTCGATATTCCGTTACCCGAACACCGGGGAGCTGTTTTTT
>TRBV7-2|.|TRBJ2-7|few
CASSLSTNLLEQYF
TGTGCCAGCAGCTTATCCACTAACCTCCTAGAGCAGTACTTC
>TRBV5-5|TRBD2|TRBJ2-2|few
CASSRTGSGGNGELFF
TGTGCCAGCAGCCGCACCGGTAGCGGGGGTAACGGGGAGCTGTTTTTT
>TRBV11-2|TRBD2|TRBJ2-7|.
CASSSFPSGVIYEQYF
TGTGCCAGCAGCTCTTTTCCTAGCGGGGTGATCTACGAGCAGTACTTC
>TRBV7-9|TRBD2|TRBJ2-7|few
CASSSLSGRLFYEQYF
TGTGCCAGCAGCTCGTTAAGCGGGAGGCTCTTCTACGAGCAGTACTTC
>TRBV20-1|TRBD1|TRBJ1-5|.
CSALDRASSQHF
TGCAGTGCCCTCGACAGGGCGAGTTCCCAGCATTTT
>TRBV4-3|.|TRBJ2-4|.
CASSQGSILGLRKYF
TGCGCCAGCAGCCAGGGGAGCATCTTAGGACTAAGGAAATACTTC
>TRBV11-1|.|TRBJ2-7|.
CASSSPGRLREQYF
TGTGCCAGCAGCTCCCCGGGACGGCTACGAGAGCAGTACTTC
>TRBV5-1|TRBD2|TRBJ2-3|few
CASSPRGGTILSTDTQYF
TGCGCCAGCAGCCCTCGGGGGGGCACGATACTTAGCACAGATACGCAGTATTTT
>TRBV4-3|.|TRBJ2-7|.
CASSQGPGGSSYEQYF
TGCGCCAGCAGCCAGGGCCCCGGGGGAAGCTCCTACGAGCAGTACTTC
>TRBV7-8|.|TRBJ2-3|.
CASRKAGTLRTDTQYF
TGTGCCAGCAGGAAAGCGGGTACGCTACGCACAGATACGCAGTATTTT
>TRBV5-1|.|TRBJ2-3|few
CASSIQGRTDTQYF
TGCGCCAGCAGCATACAGGGACGCACAGATACGCAGTATTTT
>TRBV10-3|.|TRBJ1-3|.
CAINSVDSVTGNTIYF
TGTGCCATCAACTCTGTTGACAGCGTAACTGGAAACACCATATATTTT
>TRBV7-9|TRBD1|TRBJ1-4|few
CASSSTGTGAEKLFF
TGTGCCAGCAGCTCCACCGGGACAGGGGCTGAAAAACTGTTTTTT